This entry lists 32 T cell receptor beta chains sequenced from one sample in a study of blood T cell repertoires in COVID-19. Repertoires were generated with immunoSEQ multiplex PCR, while TCRdb's copy carries only in-frame clones and drops some. Here the sample spans under 500,000 clones, about 90% being singletons. Sequencing input: PBMCs or T cells enriched from blood (not recorded which). These receptors all come from a woman aged 18-29 years with acute COVID-19.

The V gene is TRBV5-4, the J gene TRBJ1-5; 8 bases fit TRBD1. Per the germline V gene, CDR1 is SGHNT and CDR2 is YYREEE (reference sequence). V was pared by 2 bases and J by 9 bases, with 1 base of the junction left unmatched. This CDR3 region has 12 residues. CDR3 coding DNA: TGTGCCAGCAGCTTCGACAGGGGGCCCCAGCATTTT. Translating it yields CASSFDRGPQHF.

The DNA for the CDR3 is TGTGCCAGCAGACGCGGGAGTGGTTCCTACAATGAGCAGTTCTTC. Translated, it gives CASRRGSGSYNEQFF. The chain uses TRBV5-6 and TRBJ2-1; 7 nucleotides line up with TRBD2. Germline V gene lookup returns CDR1 SGHDT and CDR2 YYEEEE. This CDR3 is built from 15 residues. V gave up 5 bases and J gave up 1 base; unmatched junction bases: 6.

With respect to this clone: Other DNA sequences in this sample translate to the same CDR3. This chain joins TRBV20-1 and TRBJ2-7; TRBD1 matches 8 bases. The CDR3 contains 11 residues. With V trimmed by 4 bases and J by 6 bases, 2 bases remained unmatched. The germline CDR1 and CDR2 sequences are DFQATT and SNEGSKA (reference sequence). The CDR3 sequence is CSAKTGVEQYF. CDR3 bases: TGCAGTGCTAAGACAGGGGTCGAGCAGTACTTC.

The chain combines TRBV19 with TRBJ1-1; unclear D gene. CDR1 is LNHDA and CDR2 is SQIVND in the germline V gene (reference sequence). Trimming took 2 bases from V and 1 from J, leaving 11 bases between them. The CDR3 length is 15 residues. CDR3 protein: CASSINGPGNTEAFF. For the CDR3, the DNA is TGTGCCAGTAGTATAAATGGGCCAGGGAACACTGAAGCTTTCTTT.

V and J are TRBV18 and TRBJ1-3; TRBD1 matches at 7 bases. This CDR3 spans 17 amino acids. Unmatched junction bases numbered 10, after V lost 5 bases and J lost 0 bases. Germline-derived CDR1 and CDR2 are KGHSH and LQKENI. CDR3 sequence reads: CASSSTTGLPSGNTIYF. The CDR3 nucleotides read TGTGCCAGCTCATCAACGACAGGGTTGCCCTCTGGAAACACCATATATTTT.

The chain combines TRBV23-1 with TRBJ2-7, with no clear D. TRBV23-1 is identified as an open reading frame with a role that is uncertain. V lost 7 bases and J 5 bases, leaving 18 bases between the germline ends. The CDR3 covers 14 residues. The CDR3 loop reads CASIQQACGHEQYF. CDR3 sequence (DNA): TGCGCCAGCATCCAGCAGGCCTGTGGCCACGAGCAGTACTTC.

CDR3 DNA: TGTGCCAGCAGTTTAGTTAGGGGGCGCAGGGCTGGCTACACCTTC. Translating it yields CASSLVRGRRAGYTF. V gene TRBV28 combines with J gene TRBJ1-2, with 7 bases fitting TRBD1. The CDR3 length is 15 residues. Germline assignment: CDR1 MDHEN and CDR2 SYDVKM. The J segment lost 7 bases and the V segment lost 2 bases, leaving 10 bases of the junction unmatched.

About this clone itself: This sample also contains other DNA sequences that code for the same CDR3. This chain connects TRBV28 to TRBJ1-2; D might be TRBD1 (6 bases). Germline V gene sequence: CDR1 MDHEN, CDR2 SYDVKM. The CDR3 has 13 amino acids. V was shortened by 5 bases and J by 3 bases, with 10 bases between the two germline ends. CDR3 region: CASSLGGDYGYTF. CDR3 coding DNA: TGTGCCAGCAGTCTAGGGGGGGACTATGGCTACACCTTC.

V gene TRBV3-1 (or the pseudogene TRBV3-2) combines with J gene TRBJ2-5; TRBD2 aligns across 9 bases. The CDR3 is made up of 16 amino acids. J gave up 5 bases and V 4 bases, and 11 bases lay outside the gene matches. Germline V gene data show CDR1 as LGHDT and CDR2 as YNNKEL (reference sequence). The CDR3 nucleotides read TGTGCCAGCAGCCCTGATAGCGGGGGTGGCGGGGAGACCCAGTACTTC. Translated: CASSPDSGGGGETQYF.

The chain uses TRBV7-9 and TRBJ2-7, with 11 nucleotides matching TRBD2. Germline trimming cut 5 bases from V and 0 bases from J; bases unmatched to any gene: 3. Per the germline V gene, CDR1 is SEHNR and CDR2 is FQNEAQ (reference sequence). The CDR3 loop spans 15 amino acids. The DNA for the CDR3 is TGTGCCAGCAGCGGTACTAGCGGGAGCTCCTACGAGCAGTACTTC. It yields the protein CASSGTSGSSYEQYF.

Concerning this clone: The junction shows a germline mismatch at one end, possibly a read error. This chain joins TRBV7-7 and TRBJ2-2; a weak D match, TRBD1 (5 bases). Germline-derived CDR1 and CDR2 are SSHAT and FNYEAQ (reference sequence). The CDR3 has 14 amino acids. Written as DNA, the CDR3 is TGTGCTAGCAGCTCGAGTAGGGGTACCGGGGAGCTGTTTTTT. Amino acid sequence: CASSSSRGTGELFF.

The chain employs TRBV7-8 and TRBJ2-5; D not certain. The ends were cut back, 1 base at V and 2 bases at J, with 8 bases in the middle. The CDR3 runs to 14 residues. Germline lookup yields CDR1 SGHVS and CDR2 FQNEAQ. CDR3 protein: CASSLEQRQETQYF. Here the CDR3 DNA reads TGTGCCAGCAGCTTAGAGCAACGACAAGAGACCCAGTACTTC.

V usage is TRBV6-4 and J usage is TRBJ2-3; 12 bases align to TRBD2. CDR3 length equals 15 residues. With V trimmed by 6 bases and J by 7 bases, 8 bases remained unmatched. CDR1 and CDR2 from the germline V gene are MRHNA and SNTAGT. The CDR3 loop reads CASSPTSGSLNTQYF. Here the CDR3 DNA reads TGTGCCAGCAGCCCGACTAGCGGGAGTCTGAATACGCAGTATTTT.

V and J are TRBV6-5 and TRBJ2-3; 7 bases match TRBD2. This CDR3 spans 14 amino acids. Germline V CDR1 and CDR2: MNHEY, SVGAGI. Trimming at V came to 9 bases and at J to 4 bases, leaving 10 bases not matched to a gene. The CDR3 sequence is CASRGGLDPDTQYF. The DNA for the CDR3 is TGTGCCAGTAGGGGAGGACTAGACCCAGATACGCAGTATTTT.

The chain combines TRBV5-4 with TRBJ1-1; D is unclear. V lost 2 bases, J lost 1 base, and 6 bases lay in between. Germline values: CDR1 SGHNT, CDR2 YYREEE (reference sequence). The CDR3 covers 13 residues. DNA for the CDR3: TGTGCCAGCAGCTTCTCCGGGAACACTGAAGCTTTCTTT. Amino acids: CASSFSGNTEAFF.

This chain joins TRBV11-2 and TRBJ2-7; 11 nucleotides agree with TRBD2. Germline-derived CDR1 and CDR2 are SGHAT and FQNNGV. This CDR3 comprises 19 residues. V dropped 6 bases and J dropped 0; count of bases not matched to a gene: 16. The CDR3 region is CASSWTPGTSGPFSYEQYF. DNA of the CDR3: TGTGCCAGCAGTTGGACTCCCGGGACTAGCGGCCCGTTCTCCTACGAGCAGTACTTC.

This clone was seen just once. The rearrangement joins TRBV7-2 to TRBJ1-1, with D possibly TRBD1 on 5 matching bases. CDR3 length: 16 residues. Germline V gives CDR1 SGHTA, CDR2 FQGNSA. V was trimmed by 6 bases and J by 1 base, leaving 18 bases between them. The CDR3 spells CASSFPPGLTNTEAFF. In nucleotides, the CDR3 is TGTGCCAGCAGTTTTCCCCCGGGACTCACGAACACTGAAGCTTTCTTT.

This chain joins TRBV27 and TRBJ2-7, with TRBD1 as a possible D gene (6 bases). Germline values: CDR1 MNHEY, CDR2 SMNVEV (reference sequence). The CDR3 consists of 16 residues. Trimming stripped 2 bases from V and 0 bases from J, with 14 bases between. The CDR3 nucleotides read TGTGCCAGCAGTTTAGGTGGGGTGGGGGCCTCCTACGAGCAGTACTTC. Translated, it gives CASSLGGVGASYEQYF.

The chain links TRBV5-1 to TRBJ2-7; 8 bases line up with TRBD1. J lost 4 bases, V lost 1 base, and 7 bases had no gene match. Germline-derived CDR1 and CDR2 are SGHRS and YFSETQ. This CDR3 is 15 amino acids long. The CDR3 nucleotides are TGCGCCAGCAGCTTGTTCGACAGGGGAATTTACGAGCAGTACTTC. Translation gives CASSLFDRGIYEQYF.

This clone appeared once. The chain combines TRBV14 with TRBJ1-1; 9 bases agree with TRBD1. Germline-derived CDR1 and CDR2 are SGHDN and FVKESK. The CDR3 runs 19 residues. The V gene end was trimmed by 4 bases and the J gene end by 5 bases; junction bases not matched to a gene: 20. DNA for the CDR3: TGTGCCAGCAGCCCACGGTACAGGGGGCGATCCTTGAAGGGAACTGAAGCTTTCTTT. This gives the protein CASSPRYRGRSLKGTEAFF.

V usage is TRBV4-1 and J usage is TRBJ2-5, with TRBD1 as a possible D gene (8 bases). CDR3 size: 15 residues. Trimming shortened V by 0 bases and J by 6 bases, and 14 bases separated the two germline ends. Germline V gene lookup returns CDR1 MGHRA and CDR2 YSYEKL. The CDR3 protein is CASSQEDREGKTQYF. The CDR3 coding sequence is TGCGCCAGCAGCCAAGAGGACAGGGAGGGAAAGACCCAGTACTTC.

The V and J genes are TRBV28 and TRBJ2-2; 9 nucleotides match TRBD1. V lost 8 bases, J lost 7 bases, and 11 bases stayed unmatched. The CDR3 extends over 15 amino acids. Germline V gene sequence: CDR1 MDHEN, CDR2 SYDVKM. The CDR3 protein is CASSEDRGTSGELFF. CDR3 sequence (DNA): TGTGCCAGCTCGGAAGACAGGGGGACAAGCGGGGAGCTGTTTTTT.

The gene calls are TRBV18 and TRBJ2-3; D possibly corresponds to TRBD1 (5 bases). Germline CDR1 reads KGHSH; CDR2 reads LQKENI. The ends were cut back, 1 base at V and 4 bases at J, with 6 bases in the middle. The CDR3 length is 13 residues. The DNA of the CDR3 is TGTGCCAGCTCACCACAGGGGTCAGATACGCAGTATTTT. This sequence encodes CASSPQGSDTQYF.

The gene calls are TRBV3-1 (or the pseudogene TRBV3-2) and TRBJ2-7; the match to TRBD2 covers 10 bases. Germline loops: CDR1 LGHDT, CDR2 YNNKEL (reference sequence). This CDR3 has 17 residues. Trimming cost V 1 base and J 7 bases; bases outside gene matches: 13. In DNA form, the CDR3 reads TGTGCCAGCAGCCAAGCCCACTACAGCGGGGGGGCCCGTGAGCAGTACTTC. Translation gives CASSQAHYSGGAREQYF.

V and J are TRBV28 and TRBJ2-7; 8 nucleotides line up with TRBD2. The CDR3 has 16 residues. The V segment lost 5 bases and the J segment 4 bases; nucleotides outside the gene matches: 13. The V gene's germline CDR1 is MDHEN and CDR2 SYDVKM. The CDR3 nucleotides read TGTGCCAGCAGTCCCCTACAGCGGGAGTCAGTTTACGAGCAGTACTTC. It translates to CASSPLQRESVYEQYF. Full variable domain (rest looked up from reference TRBV28 and TRBJ2-7): DVKVTQSSRYLVKRTGEKVFLECVQDMDHENMFWYRQDPGLGLRLIYFSYDVKMKEKGDIPEGYSVSREKKERFSLILESASTNQTSMYLCASSPLQRESVYEQYFGPGTRLTVT.

As regards this clone: Additional DNA sequences in this sample encode the identical CDR3. V gene TRBV10-2 combines with J gene TRBJ2-5; perhaps TRBD2 as D (7 bases). CDR1 is WSHSY and CDR2 is SAAADI in the germline V gene. The CDR3 has 12 amino acids. Trimming pared 6 bases from V and 4 bases from J, leaving 9 bases between. This chain's CDR3 is CASSGGRETQYF. Written as DNA, the CDR3 is TGCGCCAGCAGCGGGGGGCGAGAGACCCAGTACTTC.

The chain couples TRBV24-1 to TRBJ2-3; TRBD2 is a possible D gene (5 bases). V lost 2 bases and J lost 0, with 11 bases in between. Germline V gene lookup returns CDR1 KGHDR and CDR2 SFDVKD. The CDR3 runs to 16 residues. This CDR3 is CATSDWTGISTDTQYF. CDR3 in DNA: TGTGCCACCAGTGATTGGACCGGGATCAGCACAGATACGCAGTATTTT.

CDR3 DNA sequence: TGTGCCAGCAATCGGGGGGCGGTTGATGGCTACACCTTC. Protein product: CASNRGAVDGYTF. The chain couples TRBV2 to TRBJ1-2; a possible D gene is TRBD1 (6 bases). This CDR3 has 13 amino acids. The V and J ends lost 7 bases and 6 bases respectively, with 15 bases between them. Germline values: CDR1 SNHLY, CDR2 FYNNEI.

The chain uses TRBV5-6 and TRBJ2-1, with D unresolved. Germline values: CDR1 SGHDT, CDR2 YYEEEE. The CDR3 contains 16 residues. V gave up 0 bases and J gave up 9 bases, with 19 bases separating them. In nucleotides, the CDR3 is TGTGCCAGCAGCTTGGGTTATTGGCAGCAGGTCAGTGAGCAGTTCTTC. Translating it yields CASSLGYWQQVSEQFF.

The chain is built from TRBV7-2 and TRBJ1-6; TRBD1 matches 7 bases. Per the germline V gene, CDR1 is SGHTA and CDR2 is FQGNSA. The CDR3 is made up of 16 amino acids. V was pared by 2 bases and J by 7 bases, with 8 bases of the junction left unmatched. CDR3 residues: CASSLRGTVGNSPLHF. The DNA of the CDR3 is TGTGCCAGCAGCTTAAGGGGGACAGTGGGGAATTCACCCCTCCACTTT.

The chain has TRBV5-5 and TRBJ1-1; the D is unclear. This CDR3 comprises 15 residues. Germline CDR1 SGHKS, CDR2 YYEKEE (reference sequence). V was clipped by 7 bases and J by 0 bases, with 16 bases between them. In DNA, the CDR3 is TGTGCCAGCCCCCTTCTGGGAGCAATGAACACTGAAGCTTTCTTT. Encoded protein: CASPLLGAMNTEAFF.

The V call is TRBV7-3, the J call TRBJ2-5, with 11 bases identical to TRBD2. The ends lost 5 bases at V and 5 bases at J; junction bases unmatched: 7. Germline lookup yields CDR1 SGHTA and CDR2 FQGTGA. The CDR3 totals 15 residues. The DNA for the CDR3 is TGTGCCAGCAGCCCTCGACTAGCGGGGAGGGAGACCCAGTACTTC. This encodes CASSPRLAGRETQYF.